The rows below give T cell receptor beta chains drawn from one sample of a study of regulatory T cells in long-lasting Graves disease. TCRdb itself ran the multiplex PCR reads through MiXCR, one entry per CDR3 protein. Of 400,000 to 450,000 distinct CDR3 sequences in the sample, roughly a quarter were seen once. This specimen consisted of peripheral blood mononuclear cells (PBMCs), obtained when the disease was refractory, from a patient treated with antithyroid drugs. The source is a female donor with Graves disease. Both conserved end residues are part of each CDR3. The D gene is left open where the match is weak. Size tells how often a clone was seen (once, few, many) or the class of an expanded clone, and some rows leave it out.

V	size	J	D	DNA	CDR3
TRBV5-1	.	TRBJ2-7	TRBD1	TGCGCCAGCAGCATATGGACAGGGGATCCCTACGAGCAGTACTTC	CASSIWTGDPYEQYF
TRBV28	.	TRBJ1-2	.	TGTGCCAGCAGTTACCAGGCCCCTATCTATGGCTACACCTTC	CASSYQAPIYGYTF
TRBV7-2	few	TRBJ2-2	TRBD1	TGTGCCAGCAGCTCCGGACAGGGGGCCGCCGGGGAGCTGTTTTTT	CASSSGQGAAGELFF
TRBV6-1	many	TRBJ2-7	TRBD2	TGTGCCAGCAGAGCCGGACTAGCGGGAGGGCCCGCCTACGAGCAGTACTTC	CASRAGLAGGPAYEQYF
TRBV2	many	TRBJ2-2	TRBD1	TGTGCCAGCAGTGAGGGGACAGACAACACCGGGGAGCTGTTTTTT	CASSEGTDNTGELFF
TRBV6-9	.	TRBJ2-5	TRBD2	TGTGCCAGCAGTTACGCTACTAGCGGGGGCCAAGAGACCCAGTACTTC	CASSYATSGGQETQYF
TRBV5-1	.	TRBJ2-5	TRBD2	TGCGCCAGCAGCCAAAACCCTCTAGCGGACCAAGAGACCCAGTACTTC	CASSQNPLADQETQYF
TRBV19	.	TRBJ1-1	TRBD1	TGTGCCAGTAGTATCCCGACAGGGGGCTCGCCGATAGCTTTCTTT	CASSIPTGGSPIAFF
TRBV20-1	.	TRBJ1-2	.	TGCAGTGCTAGGGACAGACTTAACTATGGCTACACCTTC	CSARDRLNYGYTF
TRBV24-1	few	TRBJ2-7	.	TGTGCCACCGGTTTCGGGAACGAGCAGTACTTC	CATGFGNEQYF
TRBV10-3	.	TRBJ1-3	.	TGTGCCACCACGGGGGGAAACACCATATATTTT	CATTGGNTIYF
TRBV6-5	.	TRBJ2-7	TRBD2	TGTGCCAGCAGTTACAGAGGGGAGGGGACCTACGAGCAGTACTTC	CASSYRGEGTYEQYF
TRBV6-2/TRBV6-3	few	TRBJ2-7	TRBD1	TGTGCCAGCAGGGACAGGGGGAATTACGAGCAGTACTTC	CASRDRGNYEQYF
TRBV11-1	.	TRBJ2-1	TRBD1	TGTGCCAGCAGCCCAAACAGGGGTCTGGCCAATGAGCAGTTCTTC	CASSPNRGLANEQFF
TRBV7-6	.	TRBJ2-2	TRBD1	TGTGCCAGCAGCCCTTCGGCGGGACAGGGGGCTTCCGGGGAGCTGTTTTTT	CASSPSAGQGASGELFF
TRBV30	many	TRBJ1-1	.	TGTGCCTGGAGAAATTGGGAGTGGAACACTGAAGCTTTCTTT	CAWRNWEWNTEAFF
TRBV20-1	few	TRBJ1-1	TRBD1	TGCAGTGCTAAGATACAGGGGTTTCTGAACACTGAAGCTTTCTTT	CSAKIQGFLNTEAFF
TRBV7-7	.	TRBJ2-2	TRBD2	TGTGCCAGCAGCGAGACTAGCGGGAGGGGTACCGGGGAGCTGTTTTTT	CASSETSGRGTGELFF
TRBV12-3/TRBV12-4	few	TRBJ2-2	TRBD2	TGTGCCAGCGGGTATAGCGGGATCGGGGAGCTGTTTTTT	CASGYSGIGELFF
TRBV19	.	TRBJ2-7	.	TGTGCCAGTAGTATTGTGGCAGGGGCCTACGAGCAGTACTTC	CASSIVAGAYEQYF
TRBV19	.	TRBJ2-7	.	TGTGCCAGTAGTTCACCTAACTACGAGCAGTACTTC	CASSSPNYEQYF
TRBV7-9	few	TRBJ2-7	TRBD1	TGTGCCAGCAGCTTAGTGAGACAGGGGTACGAGCAGTACTTC	CASSLVRQGYEQYF
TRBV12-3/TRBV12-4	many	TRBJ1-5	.	TGTGCCAGCAGTTTATCCGATGCATCGTCCCAGCATTTT	CASSLSDASSQHF
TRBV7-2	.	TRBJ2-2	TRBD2	TGTGCCAGCAGCTTAGGACTAGCGGGAGACGGGGAGCTGTTTTTT	CASSLGLAGDGELFF
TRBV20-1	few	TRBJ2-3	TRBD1	TGCAGTGCTAGCGCCTTACCGGGACAGGGGTTGGGGACAGATACGCAGTATTTT	CSASALPGQGLGTDTQYF
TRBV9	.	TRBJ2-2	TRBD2	TGTGCCAGCAGCGTAGAGCTTCTAGCGGGAGCGTCCGGGGAGCTGTTTTTT	CASSVELLAGASGELFF
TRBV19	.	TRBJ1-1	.	TGTGCCAGTAGTATCGGGAGGGCTGAAGCTTTCTTT	CASSIGRAEAFF
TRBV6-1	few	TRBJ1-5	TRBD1	TGTGCCAGCAGTGAAAGGACAGGGAGCAATCAGCCCCAGCATTTT	CASSERTGSNQPQHF
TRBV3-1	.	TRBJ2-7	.	TGTGCCAGCAGCCCCGGGTCGACTGGGTCCTACGAGCAGTACTTC	CASSPGSTGSYEQYF
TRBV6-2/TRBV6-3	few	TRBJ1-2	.	TGTGCCAGCAGTTACGGGGGGCTAGGCTATGGCTACACCTTC	CASSYGGLGYGYTF
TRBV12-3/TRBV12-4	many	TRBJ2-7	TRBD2	TGTGCCAGCAGTTTGCTAGCGGGGCGGGAGCAGTACTTC	CASSLLAGREQYF
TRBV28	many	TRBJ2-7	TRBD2	TGTGCCAGCAGTTTAACTAGCGGGCAATACTACGAGCAGTACTTC	CASSLTSGQYYEQYF
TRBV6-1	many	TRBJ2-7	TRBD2	TGTGCCAGCAGTGACCCCGGAGGGACTAGCTCGCCCTACGAGCAGTACTTC	CASSDPGGTSSPYEQYF
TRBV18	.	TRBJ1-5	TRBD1	TGTGCCAGCTCACCGCAAGAGACAGGGTTGATACAGCCCCAGCATTTT	CASSPQETGLIQPQHF
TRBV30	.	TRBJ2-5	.	TGTGCCTGGAGTGTAGGTTCCAGGGAAGAGACCCAGTACTTC	CAWSVGSREETQYF
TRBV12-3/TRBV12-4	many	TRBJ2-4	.	TGTGCCAGCAGAGACAGGGACTTAGCCAAAAACATTCAGTACTTC	CASRDRDLAKNIQYF
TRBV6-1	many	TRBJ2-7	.	TGTGCCAGCAGCTCCCCCGGGCGAGGGGCCTACGAGCAGTACTTC	CASSSPGRGAYEQYF
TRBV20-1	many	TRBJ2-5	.	TGCAGTGCTAGCAGGGGGGAAGAGACCCAGTACTTC	CSASRGEETQYF
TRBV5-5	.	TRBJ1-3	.	TGTGCCAGCAGCTTCCCCGACAGCGGCTCTGGAAACACCATATATTTT	CASSFPDSGSGNTIYF
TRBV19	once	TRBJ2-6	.	TGTGCCAGTAGTATGCCCGGGGGGCCGCGAGGGGCCAACGTCCTGACTTTC	CASSMPGGPRGANVLTF
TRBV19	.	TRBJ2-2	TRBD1	TGTGCCAGTACCCAACCGGACAGGGGCGCGCGTAGCGGGGAGCTGTTTTTT	CASTQPDRGARSGELFF
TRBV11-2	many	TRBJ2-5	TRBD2	TGTGCCATCGGGGGGGAGGTGAAACAAGAGACCCAGTACTTC	CAIGGEVKQETQYF
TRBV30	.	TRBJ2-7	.	TGTGCCTGGAGTTCGGGGGCGTCCTACGAGCAGTACTTC	CAWSSGASYEQYF
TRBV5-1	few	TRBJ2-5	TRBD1	TGCGCCAGCAGCGGAGAATGGACAGGGCGAGAGACCCAGTACTTC	CASSGEWTGRETQYF
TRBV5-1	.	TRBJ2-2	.	TGTGCCAGCAGCTTGATCCCAGGGGTTGGCACCGGGGAGCTGTTTTTT	CASSLIPGVGTGELFF
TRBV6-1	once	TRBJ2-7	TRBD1	TGTGCCACCACCGACCCGGGACAGTTACACGAGCAGTACTTC	CATTDPGQLHEQYF